This T cell receptor (beta chain) was identified in a study of blood T cell repertoires in COVID-19. Enrolled through a virtual design, the participants were between roughly 18 and 95 years of age and came from 24 US areas. Germline V gives CDR1 MNHEY, CDR2 SMNVEV (reference sequence). This CDR3 contains 17 residues. After removal of 2 bases from V and 3 bases from J, the junction contained 11 bases not matched to a gene. Original handling: Counts of nucleated cells, estimated from reference gene primer amplification, were obtained. Profiled with immunoSEQ multiplex PCR; TCRdb holds only in-frame clones, not every one. The V and J calls and clone size were taken over from that table, and D and trimming were inferred from the DNA. The table lists more than 150,000 clones, around four fifths of them singletons.

This clonotype was obtained from a woman between 45 and 60 years old who had recovered from COVID-19. Source material: PBMCs or T cells enriched from blood (not recorded which). The chain is built from TRBV27 and TRBJ2-5, with 8 bases fitting TRBD1. Here the CDR3 reads CASSLGWGTGREETQYF. CDR3 coding DNA: TGTGCCAGCAGTTTAGGGTGGGGGACAGGACGTGAAGAGACCCAGTACTTC.